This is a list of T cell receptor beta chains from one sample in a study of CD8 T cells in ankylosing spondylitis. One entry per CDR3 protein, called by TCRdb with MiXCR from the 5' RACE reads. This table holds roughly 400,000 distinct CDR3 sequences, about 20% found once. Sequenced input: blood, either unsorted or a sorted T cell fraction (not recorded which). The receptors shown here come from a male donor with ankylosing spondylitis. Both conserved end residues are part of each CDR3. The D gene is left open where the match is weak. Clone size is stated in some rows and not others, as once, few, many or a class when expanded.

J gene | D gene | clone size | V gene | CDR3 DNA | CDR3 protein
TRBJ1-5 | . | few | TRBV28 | TGTGCCAGCAGTTGGTCAAAGGGGTTTGGTCAGCCCCAGCATTTT | CASSWSKGFGQPQHF
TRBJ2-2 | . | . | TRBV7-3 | TGTGCCAGCAGCTTAATTGGCGGGGAAACCGGGGAGCTGTTTTTT | CASSLIGGETGELFF
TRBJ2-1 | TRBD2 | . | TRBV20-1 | TGCAGTGCTAGGTCCCGGGGGGGGAATAGGGACGGGGACAATGAGCAGTTCTTC | CSARSRGGNRDGDNEQFF
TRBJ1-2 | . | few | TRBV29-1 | TGCAGCGTTTCCCGGGGACTAGGGGAGTATGGCTACACCTTC | CSVSRGLGEYGYTF
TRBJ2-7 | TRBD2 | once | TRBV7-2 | TGTGCCAGCAGCTTCTGGACTAGCGGGAGAGGGTACGAGCAGTACTTC | CASSFWTSGRGYEQYF
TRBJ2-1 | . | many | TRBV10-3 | TGTGCCATCAGTGAAAGTAACGCGAACAATGAGCAGTTCTTC | CAISESNANNEQFF
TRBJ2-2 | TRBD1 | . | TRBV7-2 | TGTGCCAGCAGCATACAGGGGGCCGCCGGGGAGCTGTTTTTT | CASSIQGAAGELFF
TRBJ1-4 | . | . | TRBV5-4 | TGTGCCAGCAGCTTGGGGCCAGGTTCAACTAATGAAAAACTGTTTTTT | CASSLGPGSTNEKLFF
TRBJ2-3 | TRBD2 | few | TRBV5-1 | TGCGCCAGCAGTTCTCACAGCGGGAGAACAGATACGCAGTATTTT | CASSSHSGRTDTQYF
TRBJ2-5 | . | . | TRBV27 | TGTGCCAGCAGCGAATCGGGGGAGACCCAGTACTTC | CASSESGETQYF
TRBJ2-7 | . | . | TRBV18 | TGTGCCAGCTCACCAGGGCTCGACCGGACCTACGAGCAGTACTTC | CASSPGLDRTYEQYF
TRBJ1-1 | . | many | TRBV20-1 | TGCAGTGCTAAGACTCCGGGGTGGGAAGCTTTCTTT | CSAKTPGWEAFF
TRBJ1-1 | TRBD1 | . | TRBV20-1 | TGCAGTGCTAGAGAACCACAGGGGTACACTGAAGCTTTCTTT | CSAREPQGYTEAFF
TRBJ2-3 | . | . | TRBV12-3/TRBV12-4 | TGTGCCAGCAGATCCCCAGGGGTGGGGGCGGGTACGCAGTATTTT | CASRSPGVGAGTQYF
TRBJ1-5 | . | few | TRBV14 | TGTGCCAGCAGCCGGGACATGGGACAGCCCCAGCATTTT | CASSRDMGQPQHF
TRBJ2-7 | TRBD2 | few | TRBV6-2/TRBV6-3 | TGTGCCAGCAGTTACTCCCGCGGGGGGGACGAGCAGTACTTC | CASSYSRGGDEQYF
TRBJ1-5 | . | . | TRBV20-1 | TGCAGTGCTAGAGATCTAGGGGGCAATCAGCCCCAGCATTTT | CSARDLGGNQPQHF
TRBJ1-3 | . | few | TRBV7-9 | TGTGCCAGCAGCTTTTTTTCCTCTGGAAACACCATATATTTT | CASSFFSSGNTIYF
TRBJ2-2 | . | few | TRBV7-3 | TGTGCCAGCAGCTTCCGGGGCGAGAACACCGGGGAGCTGTTTTTT | CASSFRGENTGELFF
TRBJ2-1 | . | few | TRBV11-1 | TGTGCCAGCAGCACCAATGAGCAGTTCTTC | CASSTNEQFF
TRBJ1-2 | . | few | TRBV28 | TGTGCCAGCAAACGTGGGGGGTACTATGGCTACACCTTC | CASKRGGYYGYTF
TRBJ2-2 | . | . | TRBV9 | TGTGCCAGCAGCGTAGGACTCCAGACGAACACCGGGGAGCTGTTTTTT | CASSVGLQTNTGELFF
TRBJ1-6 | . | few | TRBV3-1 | TGTGCCAGCGGAACCGGGGGGAATAATTCACCCCTCCACTTT | CASGTGGNNSPLHF
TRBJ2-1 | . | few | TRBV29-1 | TGCAGCGCCGCCTCGGGTGACAATGAGCAGTTCTTC | CSAASGDNEQFF
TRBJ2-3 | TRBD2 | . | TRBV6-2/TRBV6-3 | TGTGCCAGCAGTTACCCCTTAGCGGGACCGCGCACAGATACGCAGTATTTT | CASSYPLAGPRTDTQYF
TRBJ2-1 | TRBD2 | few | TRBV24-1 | TGTGCCACCAGTGATCCCCTGCCCTCGTCTAGCGGGTACAATGAGCAGTTCTTC | CATSDPLPSSSGYNEQFF
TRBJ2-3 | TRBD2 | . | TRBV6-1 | TGTGCCAGCAGCGAGGTAGCGGGAGTTGTAGATACGCAGTATTTT | CASSEVAGVVDTQYF
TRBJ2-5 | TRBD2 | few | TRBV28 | TGTGCCAGCAGTTTAGCGGGAGGGAATGTAGAGACCCAGTACTTC | CASSLAGGNVETQYF
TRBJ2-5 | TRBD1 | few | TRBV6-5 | TGTGCCAGCAGTTACTCGGGGACAGGGATGGAGACCCAGTACTTC | CASSYSGTGMETQYF